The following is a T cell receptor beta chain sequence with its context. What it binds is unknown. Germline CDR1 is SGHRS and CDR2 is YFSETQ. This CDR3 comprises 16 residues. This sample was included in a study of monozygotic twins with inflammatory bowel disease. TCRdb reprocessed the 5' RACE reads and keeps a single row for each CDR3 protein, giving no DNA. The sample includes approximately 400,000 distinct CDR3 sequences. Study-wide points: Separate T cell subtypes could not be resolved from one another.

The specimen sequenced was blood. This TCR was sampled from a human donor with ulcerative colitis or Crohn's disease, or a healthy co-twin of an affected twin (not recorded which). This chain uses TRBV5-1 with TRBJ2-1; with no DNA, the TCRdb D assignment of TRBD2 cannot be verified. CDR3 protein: CASSWGILAGYNEQFF.